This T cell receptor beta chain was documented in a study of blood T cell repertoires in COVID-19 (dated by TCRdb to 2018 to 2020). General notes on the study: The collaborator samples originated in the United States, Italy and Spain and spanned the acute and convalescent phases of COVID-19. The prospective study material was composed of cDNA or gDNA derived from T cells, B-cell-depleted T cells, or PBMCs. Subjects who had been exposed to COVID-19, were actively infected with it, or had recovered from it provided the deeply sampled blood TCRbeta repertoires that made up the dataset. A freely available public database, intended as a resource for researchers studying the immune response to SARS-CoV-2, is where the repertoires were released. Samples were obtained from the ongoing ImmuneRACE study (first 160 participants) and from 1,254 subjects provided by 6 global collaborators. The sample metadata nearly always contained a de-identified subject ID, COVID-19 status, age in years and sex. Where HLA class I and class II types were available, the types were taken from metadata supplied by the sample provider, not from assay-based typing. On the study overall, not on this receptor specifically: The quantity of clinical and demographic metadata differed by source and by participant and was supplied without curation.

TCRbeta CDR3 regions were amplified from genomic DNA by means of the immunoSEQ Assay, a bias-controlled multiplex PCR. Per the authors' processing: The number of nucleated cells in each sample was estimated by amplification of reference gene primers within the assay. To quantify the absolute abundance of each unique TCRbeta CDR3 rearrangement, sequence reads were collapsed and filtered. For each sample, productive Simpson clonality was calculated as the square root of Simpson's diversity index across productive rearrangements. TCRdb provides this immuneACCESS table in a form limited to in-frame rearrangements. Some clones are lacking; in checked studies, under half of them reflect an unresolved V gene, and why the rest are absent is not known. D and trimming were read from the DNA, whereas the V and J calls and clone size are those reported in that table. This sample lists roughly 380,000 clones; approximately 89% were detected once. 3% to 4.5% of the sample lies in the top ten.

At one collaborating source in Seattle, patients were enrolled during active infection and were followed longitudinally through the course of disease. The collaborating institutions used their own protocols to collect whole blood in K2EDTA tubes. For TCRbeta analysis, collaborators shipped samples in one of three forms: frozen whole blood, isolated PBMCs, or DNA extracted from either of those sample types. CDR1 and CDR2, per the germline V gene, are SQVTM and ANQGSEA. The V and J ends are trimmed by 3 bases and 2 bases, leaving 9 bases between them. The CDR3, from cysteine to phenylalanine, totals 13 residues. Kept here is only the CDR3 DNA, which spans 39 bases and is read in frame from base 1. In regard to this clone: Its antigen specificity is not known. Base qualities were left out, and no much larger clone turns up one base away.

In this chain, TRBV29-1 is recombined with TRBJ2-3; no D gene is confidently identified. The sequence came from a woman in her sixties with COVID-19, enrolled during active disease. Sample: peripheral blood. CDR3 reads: CSVDFGFTDTQYF. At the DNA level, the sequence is TGCAGCGTTGATTTTGGCTTCACAGATACGCAGTATTTT.